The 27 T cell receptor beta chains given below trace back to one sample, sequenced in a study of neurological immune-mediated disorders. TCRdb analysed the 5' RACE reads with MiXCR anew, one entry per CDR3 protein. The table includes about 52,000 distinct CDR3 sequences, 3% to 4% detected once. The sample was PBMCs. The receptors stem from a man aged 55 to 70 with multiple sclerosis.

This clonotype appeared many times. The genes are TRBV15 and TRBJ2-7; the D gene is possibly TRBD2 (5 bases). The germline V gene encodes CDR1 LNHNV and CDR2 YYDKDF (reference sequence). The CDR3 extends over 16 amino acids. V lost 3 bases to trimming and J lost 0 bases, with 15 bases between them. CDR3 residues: CATSSPRGSSSYEQYF. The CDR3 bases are TGTGCCACCAGCAGCCCGCGCGGGTCGAGCTCCTACGAGCAGTACTTC.

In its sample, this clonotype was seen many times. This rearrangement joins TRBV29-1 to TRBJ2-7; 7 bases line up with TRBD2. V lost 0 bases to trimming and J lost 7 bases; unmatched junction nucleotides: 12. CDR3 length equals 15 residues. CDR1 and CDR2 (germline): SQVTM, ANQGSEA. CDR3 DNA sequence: TGCAGCGTTGAAGAGGGAGGGATGAGAGAAGGGGAGCAGTACTTC. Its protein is CSVEEGGMREGEQYF.

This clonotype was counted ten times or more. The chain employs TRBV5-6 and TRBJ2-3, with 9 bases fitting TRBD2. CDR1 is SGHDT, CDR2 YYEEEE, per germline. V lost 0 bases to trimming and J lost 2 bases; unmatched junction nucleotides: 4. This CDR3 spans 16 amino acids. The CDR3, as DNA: TGTGCCAGCAGCTTGGAAGCGGGGGGTTACACAGATACGCAGTATTTT. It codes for CASSLEAGGYTDTQYF.

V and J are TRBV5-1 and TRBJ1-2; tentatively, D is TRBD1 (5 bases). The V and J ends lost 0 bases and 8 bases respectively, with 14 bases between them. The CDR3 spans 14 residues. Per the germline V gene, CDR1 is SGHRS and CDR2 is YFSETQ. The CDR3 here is CASSLEAGRGGYTF. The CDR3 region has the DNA TGCGCCAGCAGCTTGGAGGCAGGGAGGGGCGGCTACACCTTC.

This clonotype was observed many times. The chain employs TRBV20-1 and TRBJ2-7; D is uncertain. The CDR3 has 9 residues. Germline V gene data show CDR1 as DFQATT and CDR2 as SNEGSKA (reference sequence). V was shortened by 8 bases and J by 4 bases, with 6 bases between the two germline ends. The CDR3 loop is CSLGYEQYF. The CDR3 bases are TGCAGTTTGGGGTACGAGCAGTACTTC.

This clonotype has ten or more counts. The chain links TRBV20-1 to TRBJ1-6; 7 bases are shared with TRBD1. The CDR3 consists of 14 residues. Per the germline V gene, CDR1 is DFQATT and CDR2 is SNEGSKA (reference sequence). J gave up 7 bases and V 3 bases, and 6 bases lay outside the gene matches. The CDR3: CSASSGTANSPLHF. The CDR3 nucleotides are TGCAGTGCTAGTTCGGGGACAGCGAATTCACCCCTCCACTTT.

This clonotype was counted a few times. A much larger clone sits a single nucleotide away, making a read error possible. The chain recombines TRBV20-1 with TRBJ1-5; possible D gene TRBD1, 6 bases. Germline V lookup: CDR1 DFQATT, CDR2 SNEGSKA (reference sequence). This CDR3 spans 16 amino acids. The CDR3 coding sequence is TGCAGTGCTAGAGATCGGGTGACAGGTAGCAATCAGCACCAGCATTTT. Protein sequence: CSARDRVTGSNQHQHF.

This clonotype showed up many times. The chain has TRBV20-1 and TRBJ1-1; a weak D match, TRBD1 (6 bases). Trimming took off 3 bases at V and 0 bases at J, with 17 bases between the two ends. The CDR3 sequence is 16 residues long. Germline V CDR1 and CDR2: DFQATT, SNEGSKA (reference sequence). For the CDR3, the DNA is TGCAGTGCTAGTAGTCCCCACAGGGCCTTGAACACTGAAGCTTTCTTT. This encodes CSASSPHRALNTEAFF.

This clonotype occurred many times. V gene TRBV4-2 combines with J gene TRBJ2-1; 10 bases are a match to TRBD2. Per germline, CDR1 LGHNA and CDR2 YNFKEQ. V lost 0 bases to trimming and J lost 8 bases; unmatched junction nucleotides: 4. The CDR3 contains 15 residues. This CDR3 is CASSQDSGGRYEQFF. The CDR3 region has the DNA TGTGCCAGCAGCCAAGATAGCGGGGGGAGGTATGAGCAGTTCTTC.

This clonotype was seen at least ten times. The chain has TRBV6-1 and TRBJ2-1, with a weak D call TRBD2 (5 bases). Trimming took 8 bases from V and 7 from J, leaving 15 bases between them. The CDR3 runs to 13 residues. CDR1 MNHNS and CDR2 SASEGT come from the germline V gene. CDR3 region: CASGYLPGNEQFF. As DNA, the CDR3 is TGTGCCAGCGGCTACTTGCCGGGGAATGAGCAGTTCTTC.

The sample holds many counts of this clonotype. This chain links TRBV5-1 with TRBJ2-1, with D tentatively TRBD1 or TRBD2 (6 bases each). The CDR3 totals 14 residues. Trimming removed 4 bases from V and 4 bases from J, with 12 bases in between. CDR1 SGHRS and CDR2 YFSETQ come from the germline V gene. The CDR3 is CASSRGDEYNEQFF. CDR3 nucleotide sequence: TGCGCCAGCAGCAGGGGGGACGAGTACAATGAGCAGTTCTTC.

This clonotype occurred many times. The CDR3 loop is CASSPSGLLGGYTF. The CDR3 nucleotides read TGCGCCAGCAGCCCCTCGGGCCTCTTGGGTGGCTACACCTTC. The J gene is TRBJ1-2, the V gene TRBV5-1; D call uncertain. The CDR3 runs 14 residues. V lost 4 bases and J lost 7, with 17 bases in between. The germline CDR1 and CDR2 sequences are SGHRS and YFSETQ.

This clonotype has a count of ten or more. The CDR3 region has the DNA TGCAGTGCAGGAACCCCGGGGGGCGGGAGGGCCAATAATGAGCAGTTCTTC. This gives the protein CSAGTPGGGRANNEQFF. The chain recombines TRBV20-1 with TRBJ2-1, with 9 bases matching TRBD2. The CDR3 totals 17 residues. V shed 6 bases and J 7 bases; nucleotides not matched to a gene: 19. In germline, CDR1 is DFQATT, CDR2 SNEGSKA (reference sequence).

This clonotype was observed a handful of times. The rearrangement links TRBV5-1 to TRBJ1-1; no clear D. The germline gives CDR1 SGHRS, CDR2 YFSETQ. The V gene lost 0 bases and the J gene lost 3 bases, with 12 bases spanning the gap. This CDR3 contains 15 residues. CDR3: CASSLDGPSDTEAFF. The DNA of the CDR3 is TGCGCCAGCAGCTTGGACGGACCGAGTGACACTGAAGCTTTCTTT.

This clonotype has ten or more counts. The CDR3 sequence: CASSVLTGPSSYNSPLHF. Here the CDR3 DNA reads TGTGCCAGCAGTGTCCTGACAGGGCCCAGCTCCTATAATTCACCCCTCCACTTT. The chain couples TRBV27 to TRBJ1-6, with 7 nucleotides matching TRBD1. Germline-derived CDR1 and CDR2 are MNHEY and SMNVEV (reference sequence). The CDR3 is 18 amino acids. With V trimmed by 5 bases and J by 0 bases, 10 bases remained unmatched.

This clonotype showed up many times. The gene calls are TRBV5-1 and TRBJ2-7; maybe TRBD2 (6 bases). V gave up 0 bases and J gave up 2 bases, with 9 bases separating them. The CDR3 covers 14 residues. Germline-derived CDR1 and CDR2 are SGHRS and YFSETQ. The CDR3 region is CASSLGGEAYEQYF. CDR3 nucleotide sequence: TGCGCCAGCAGCTTGGGAGGGGAGGCCTACGAGCAGTACTTC.

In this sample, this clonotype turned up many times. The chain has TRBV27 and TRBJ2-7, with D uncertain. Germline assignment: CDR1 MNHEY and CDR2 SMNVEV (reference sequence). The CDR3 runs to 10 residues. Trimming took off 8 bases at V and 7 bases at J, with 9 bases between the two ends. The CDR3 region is CASGFGEQYF. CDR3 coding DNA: TGTGCCAGCGGGTTTGGGGAGCAGTACTTC.

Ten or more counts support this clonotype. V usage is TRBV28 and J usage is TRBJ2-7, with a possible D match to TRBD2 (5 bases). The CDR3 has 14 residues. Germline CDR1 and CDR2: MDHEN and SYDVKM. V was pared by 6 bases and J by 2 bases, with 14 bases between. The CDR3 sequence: CASRGWAGTYEQYF. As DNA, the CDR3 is TGTGCCAGCAGGGGTTGGGCGGGCACCTACGAGCAGTACTTC. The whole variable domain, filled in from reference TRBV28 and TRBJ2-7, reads DVKVTQSSRYLVKRTGEKVFLECVQDMDHENMFWYRQDPGLGLRLIYFSYDVKMKEKGDIPEGYSVSREKKERFSLILESASTNQTSMYLCASRGWAGTYEQYFGPGTRLTVT.

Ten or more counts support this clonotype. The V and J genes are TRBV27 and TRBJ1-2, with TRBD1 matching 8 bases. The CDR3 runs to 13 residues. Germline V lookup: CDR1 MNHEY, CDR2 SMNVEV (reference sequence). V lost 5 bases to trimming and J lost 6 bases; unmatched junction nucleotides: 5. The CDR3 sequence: CASSGTGLNGYTF. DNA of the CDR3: TGTGCCAGCAGTGGGACAGGCCTCAATGGCTACACCTTC.

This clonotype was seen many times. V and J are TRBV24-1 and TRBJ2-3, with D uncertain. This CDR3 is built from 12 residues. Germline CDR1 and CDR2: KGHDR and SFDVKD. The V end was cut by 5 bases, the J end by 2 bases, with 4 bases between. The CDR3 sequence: CATSVTTDTQYF. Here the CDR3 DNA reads TGTGCCACCAGTGTCACCACAGATACGCAGTATTTT.

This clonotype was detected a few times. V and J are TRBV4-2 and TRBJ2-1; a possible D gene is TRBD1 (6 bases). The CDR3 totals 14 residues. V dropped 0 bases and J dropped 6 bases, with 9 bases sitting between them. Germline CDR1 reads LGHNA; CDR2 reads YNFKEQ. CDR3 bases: TGTGCCAGCAGCCAAGATAGGGGGAGCAATGAGCAGTTCTTC. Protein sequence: CASSQDRGSNEQFF.

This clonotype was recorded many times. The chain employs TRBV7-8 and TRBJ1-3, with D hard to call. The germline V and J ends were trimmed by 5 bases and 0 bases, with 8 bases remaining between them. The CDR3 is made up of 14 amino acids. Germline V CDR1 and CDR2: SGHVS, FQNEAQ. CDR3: CASSRIFSGNTIYF. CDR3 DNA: TGTGCCAGCAGCCGGATCTTCTCTGGAAACACCATATATTTT.

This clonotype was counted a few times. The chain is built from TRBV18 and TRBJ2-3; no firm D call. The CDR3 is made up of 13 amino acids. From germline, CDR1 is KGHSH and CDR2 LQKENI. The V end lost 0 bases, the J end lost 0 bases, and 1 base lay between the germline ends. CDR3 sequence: CASSPPSTDTQYF. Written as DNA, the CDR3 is TGTGCCAGCTCACCACCGAGCACAGATACGCAGTATTTT.

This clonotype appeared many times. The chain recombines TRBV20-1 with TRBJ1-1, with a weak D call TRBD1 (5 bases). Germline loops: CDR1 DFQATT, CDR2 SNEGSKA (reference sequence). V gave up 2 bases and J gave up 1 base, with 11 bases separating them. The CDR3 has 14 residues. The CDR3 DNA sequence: TGCAGTGCTAGATACTCAGGGTGGAACACTGAAGCTTTCTTT. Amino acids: CSARYSGWNTEAFF.

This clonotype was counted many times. The CDR3 nucleotides are TGCAGTGCTCCCGGGCCTCAGGCCCACGAGCAGTACTTC. Translated, it gives CSAPGPQAHEQYF. The V gene is TRBV20-1, the J gene TRBJ2-7; no definite D call. Germline assignment: CDR1 DFQATT and CDR2 SNEGSKA (reference sequence). Trimming removed 5 bases from V and 5 bases from J, with 16 bases in between. The CDR3 sequence is 13 residues long.

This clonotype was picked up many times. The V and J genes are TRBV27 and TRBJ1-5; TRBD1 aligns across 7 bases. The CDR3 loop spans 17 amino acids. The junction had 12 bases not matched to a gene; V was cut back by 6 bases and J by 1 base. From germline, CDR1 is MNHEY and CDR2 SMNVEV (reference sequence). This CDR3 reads CASSRGTMWGSNQPQHF. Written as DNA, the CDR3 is TGTGCCAGCAGCAGGGGGACTATGTGGGGGAGCAATCAGCCCCAGCATTTT.

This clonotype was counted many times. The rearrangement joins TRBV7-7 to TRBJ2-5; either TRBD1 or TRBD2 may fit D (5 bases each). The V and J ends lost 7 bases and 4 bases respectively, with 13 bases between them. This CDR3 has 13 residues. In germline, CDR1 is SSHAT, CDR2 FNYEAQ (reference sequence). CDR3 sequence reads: CASTGSQSETQYF. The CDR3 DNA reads TGTGCCAGCACAGGGAGTCAATCAGAGACCCAGTACTTC.